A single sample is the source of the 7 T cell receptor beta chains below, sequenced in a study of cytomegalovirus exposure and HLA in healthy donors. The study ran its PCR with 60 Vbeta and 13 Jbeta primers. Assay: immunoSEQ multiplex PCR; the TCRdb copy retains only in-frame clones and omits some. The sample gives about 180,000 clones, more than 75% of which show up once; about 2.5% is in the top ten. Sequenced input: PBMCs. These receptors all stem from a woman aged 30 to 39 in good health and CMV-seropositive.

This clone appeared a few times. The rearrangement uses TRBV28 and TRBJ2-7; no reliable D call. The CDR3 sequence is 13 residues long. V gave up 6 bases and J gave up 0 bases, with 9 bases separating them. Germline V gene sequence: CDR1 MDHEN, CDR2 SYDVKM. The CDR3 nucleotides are TGTGCCAGCAGCCTCAAGAGCTCCTACGAGCAGTACTTC. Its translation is CASSLKSSYEQYF.

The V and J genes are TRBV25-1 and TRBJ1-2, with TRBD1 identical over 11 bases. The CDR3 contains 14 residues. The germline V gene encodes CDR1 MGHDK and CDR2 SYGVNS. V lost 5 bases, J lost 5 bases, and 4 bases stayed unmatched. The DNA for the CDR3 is TGTGCCAGCAGTATTGGGACAGGGGGTTATGGCTACACCTTC. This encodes CASSIGTGGYGYTF.

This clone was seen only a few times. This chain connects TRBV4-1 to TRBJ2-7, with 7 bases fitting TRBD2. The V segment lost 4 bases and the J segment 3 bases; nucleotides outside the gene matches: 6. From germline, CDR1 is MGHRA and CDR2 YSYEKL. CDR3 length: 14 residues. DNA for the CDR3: TGCGCCAGCAGCCTGAGACTAGCTCTCTACGAGCAGTACTTC. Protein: CASSLRLALYEQYF.

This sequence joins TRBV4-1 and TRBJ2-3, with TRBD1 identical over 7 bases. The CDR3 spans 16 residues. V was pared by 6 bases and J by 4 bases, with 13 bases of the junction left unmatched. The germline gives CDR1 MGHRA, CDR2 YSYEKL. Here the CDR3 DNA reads TGCGCCAGCAGTATGAGAGCAGGGCAGGGGGCAGATACGCAGTATTTT. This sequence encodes CASSMRAGQGADTQYF.

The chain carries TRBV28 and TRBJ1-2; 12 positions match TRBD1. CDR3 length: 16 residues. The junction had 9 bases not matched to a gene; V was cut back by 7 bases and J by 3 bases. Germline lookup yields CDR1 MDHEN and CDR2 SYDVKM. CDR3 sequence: CASIRDRGLRDYGYTF. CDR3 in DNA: TGTGCCAGCATTCGGGACAGGGGGCTACGCGACTATGGCTACACCTTC.

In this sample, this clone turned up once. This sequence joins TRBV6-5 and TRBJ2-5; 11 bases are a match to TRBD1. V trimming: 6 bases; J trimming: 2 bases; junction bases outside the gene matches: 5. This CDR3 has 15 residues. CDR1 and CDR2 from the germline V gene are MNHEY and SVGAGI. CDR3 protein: CASRRTGGEQETQYF. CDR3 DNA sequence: TGTGCCAGCAGGAGGACAGGGGGCGAACAAGAGACCCAGTACTTC.

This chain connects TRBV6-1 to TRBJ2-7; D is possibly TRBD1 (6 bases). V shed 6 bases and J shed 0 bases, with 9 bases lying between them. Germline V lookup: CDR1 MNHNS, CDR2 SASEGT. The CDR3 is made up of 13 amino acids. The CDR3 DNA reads TGTGCCAGCAGCTGGGACATCTCCTACGAGCAGTACTTC. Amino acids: CASSWDISYEQYF.